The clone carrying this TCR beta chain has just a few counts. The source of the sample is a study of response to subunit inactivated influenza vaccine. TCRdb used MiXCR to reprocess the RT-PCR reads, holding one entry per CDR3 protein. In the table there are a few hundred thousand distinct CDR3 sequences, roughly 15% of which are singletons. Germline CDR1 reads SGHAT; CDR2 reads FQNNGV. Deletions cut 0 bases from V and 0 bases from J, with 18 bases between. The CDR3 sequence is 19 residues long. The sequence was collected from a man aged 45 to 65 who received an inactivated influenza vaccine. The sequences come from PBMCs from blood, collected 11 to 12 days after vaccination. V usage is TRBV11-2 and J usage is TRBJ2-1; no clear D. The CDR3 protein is CASSLDHYVGGRSYNEQFF. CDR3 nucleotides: TGTGCCAGCAGCTTAGATCACTATGTCGGCGGACGCTCCTACAATGAGCAGTTCTTC.